Described below is a single T cell receptor (beta chain) sequence and its context. Its specificity is unknown. This CDR3 comprises 17 residues. Trimming stripped 1 base from V and 11 bases from J, with 21 bases between. In germline, CDR1 is SNHLY, CDR2 FYNNEI. Certain patients were not enrolled. These were patients with other autoimmune diseases, uncontrolled infections, pregnancy or lactation. This specimen comes from a study of Graves' ophthalmopathy and Graves' hyperthyroidism. Findings of the study overall: The 13-signature model separated ophthalmopathy from stable hyperthyroidism at roughly 88% sensitivity and 80% to 84% specificity.

Amplified material comprised TCR beta CDR3 regions derived from RNA transcripts. First-round RT-PCR used HTBI primers; second-round multiplex PCR followed. TCRdb fed the multiplex PCR reads into MiXCR, producing one record per CDR3 protein. The data hold around 1.1 million distinct CDR3 sequences, with about 36% observed a single time. Sequencing input: peripheral blood or thyroid tissue (not recorded which). This clonotype was obtained from an adult man with Graves' hyperthyroidism. V is TRBV2 and J is TRBJ1-6; D is perhaps TRBD1 (5 bases). DNA for the CDR3: TGTGCCAGCAGTGAAGAGGCAGGGCACCTGGATGGGACACCCCTCCACTTT. Encoded protein: CASSEEAGHLDGTPLHF.